The clone carrying this T cell receptor (beta chain) was detected once. This specimen belongs to a study of blood T cell repertoires in COVID-19. Looking at the study overall: COVID-19 samples from acute and convalescent phases originated in the United States, Italy and Spain. PBMCs, B-cell-depleted T cells, or T cells were the source of the cDNA or gDNA that made up the material.

The repertoire was sequenced with immunoSEQ multiplex PCR; TCRdb's copy has only in-frame clones and lacks some. Among more than 110,000 clones listed, approximately 83% were seen once. The CDR3 sequence is 21 residues long. The rearrangement joins TRBV21-1 to TRBJ2-5; the tabulated D call, TRBD1, remains unverified against the DNA. TRBV21-1 is given as a pseudogene. The source of this sequence is a woman aged 55-69 years with acute or convalescent COVID-19. The sequenced material came from peripheral blood. CDR3 DNA sequence: TGTGCCACTCCCTGGGACAGGACCCTCCGGGACCCATTAGGGGTAGAAGAGACCCAGTACTTC. It encodes CATPWDRTLRDPLGVEETQYF.